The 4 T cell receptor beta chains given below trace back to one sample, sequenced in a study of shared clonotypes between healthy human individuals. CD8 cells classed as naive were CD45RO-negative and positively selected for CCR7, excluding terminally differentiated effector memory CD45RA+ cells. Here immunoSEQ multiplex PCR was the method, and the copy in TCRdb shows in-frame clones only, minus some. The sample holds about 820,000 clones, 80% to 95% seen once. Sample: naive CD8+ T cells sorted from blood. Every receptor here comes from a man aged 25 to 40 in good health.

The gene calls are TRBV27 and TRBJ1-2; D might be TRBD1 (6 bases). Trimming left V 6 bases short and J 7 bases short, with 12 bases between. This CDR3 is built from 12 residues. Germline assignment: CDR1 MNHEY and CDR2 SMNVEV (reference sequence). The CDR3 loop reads CASSPTGAGYTF. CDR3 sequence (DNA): TGTGCCAGCAGCCCGACAGGAGCTGGCTACACCTTC.

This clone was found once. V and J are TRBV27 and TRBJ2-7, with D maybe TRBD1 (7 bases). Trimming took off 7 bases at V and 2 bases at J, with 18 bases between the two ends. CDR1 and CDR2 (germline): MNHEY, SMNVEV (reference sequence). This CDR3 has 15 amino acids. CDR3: CASNPGGYGAYEQYF. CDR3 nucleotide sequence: TGTGCCAGCAACCCAGGGGGGTACGGAGCCTACGAGCAGTACTTC.

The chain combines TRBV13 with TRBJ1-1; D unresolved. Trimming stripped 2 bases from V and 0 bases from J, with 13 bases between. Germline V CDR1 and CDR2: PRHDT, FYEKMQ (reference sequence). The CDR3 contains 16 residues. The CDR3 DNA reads TGTGCCAGCAGCTTACCCACTGGCTATATGAACACTGAAGCTTTCTTT. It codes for CASSLPTGYMNTEAFF.

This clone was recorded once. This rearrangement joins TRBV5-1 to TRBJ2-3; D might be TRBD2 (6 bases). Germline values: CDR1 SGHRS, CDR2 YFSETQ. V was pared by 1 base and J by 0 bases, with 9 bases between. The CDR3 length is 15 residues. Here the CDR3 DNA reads TGCGCCAGCAGCTTGACTGGGACTAGCACAGATACGCAGTATTTT. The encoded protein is CASSLTGTSTDTQYF. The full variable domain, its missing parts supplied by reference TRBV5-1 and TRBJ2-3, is KAGVTQTPRYLIKTRGQQVTLSCSPISGHRSVSWYQQTPGQGLQFLFEYFSETQRNKGNFPGRFSGRQFSNSRSEMNVSTLELGDSALYLCASSLTGTSTDTQYFGPGTRLTVL.